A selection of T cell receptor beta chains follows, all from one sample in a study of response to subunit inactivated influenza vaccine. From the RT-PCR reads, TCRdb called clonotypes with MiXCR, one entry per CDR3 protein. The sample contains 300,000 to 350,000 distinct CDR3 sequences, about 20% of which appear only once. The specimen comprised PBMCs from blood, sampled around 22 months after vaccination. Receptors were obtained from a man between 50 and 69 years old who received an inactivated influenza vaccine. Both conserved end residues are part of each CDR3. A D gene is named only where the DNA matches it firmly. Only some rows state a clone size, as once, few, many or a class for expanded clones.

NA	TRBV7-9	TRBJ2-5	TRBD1	CASSRSWGQKETQYF	TGTGCCAGCAGCAGGAGTTGGGGACAGAAAGAGACCCAGTACTTC
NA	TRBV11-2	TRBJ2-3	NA	CASSLVRDPDTQYF	TGTGCCAGCAGCTTAGTCAGGGATCCAGATACGCAGTATTTT
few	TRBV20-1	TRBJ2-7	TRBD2	CSAGDSGTSSYEQYF	TGCAGTGCTGGCGATAGCGGGACTAGCTCCTACGAGCAGTACTTC
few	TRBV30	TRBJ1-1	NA	CAWASYTEAFF	TGTGCCTGGGCCAGCTACACTGAAGCTTTCTTT
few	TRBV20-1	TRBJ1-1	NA	CSANRGGNTEAFF	TGCAGTGCCAACCGGGGGGGCAACACTGAAGCTTTCTTT
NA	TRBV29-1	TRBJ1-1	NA	CSVVGEGNTEAFF	TGCAGCGTTGTTGGGGAGGGTAACACTGAAGCTTTCTTT
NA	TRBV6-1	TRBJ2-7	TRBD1	CASRLTGALVYEQYF	TGTGCCAGCAGATTGACAGGGGCCCTTGTCTACGAGCAGTACTTC
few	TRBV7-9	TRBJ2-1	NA	CASSLYRNEQFF	TGTGCCAGCAGCTTATATCGCAATGAGCAGTTCTTC
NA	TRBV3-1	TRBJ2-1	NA	CASSQDGRFYNEQFF	TGTGCCAGCAGCCAAGATGGCCGTTTCTACAATGAGCAGTTCTTC
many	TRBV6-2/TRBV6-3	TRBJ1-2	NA	CASSTPRGSHGYTF	TGTGCCAGCAGCACCCCGAGGGGAAGTCATGGCTACACCTTC
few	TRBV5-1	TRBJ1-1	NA	CASSLVGGQNTEAFF	TGCGCCAGCAGCTTGGTGGGGGGGCAAAACACTGAAGCTTTCTTT
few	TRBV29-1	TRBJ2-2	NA	CSARLRRVGELFF	TGCAGCGCCCGACTACGGCGGGTCGGGGAGCTGTTTTTT
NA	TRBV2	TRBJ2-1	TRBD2	CASRELASSYNEQFF	TGTGCCAGCAGGGAACTAGCGAGCTCCTACAATGAGCAGTTCTTC
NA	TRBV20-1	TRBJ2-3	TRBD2	CSARNLAGGPDTQYF	TGCAGTGCTAGAAATCTAGCGGGAGGACCAGATACGCAGTATTTT
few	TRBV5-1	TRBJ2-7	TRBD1	CASSYGQATSYEQYF	TGCGCCAGCAGCTACGGACAGGCCACCTCCTACGAGCAGTACTTC
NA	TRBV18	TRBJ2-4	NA	CASRPGAVVAKNIQYF	TGTGCCAGCCGCCCGGGAGCGGTGGTAGCCAAAAACATTCAGTACTTC
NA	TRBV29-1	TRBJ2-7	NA	CSVGGIENHYEQYF	TGCAGCGTTGGAGGGATCGAAAATCACTACGAGCAGTACTTC
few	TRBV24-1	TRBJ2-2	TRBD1	CATSDATGQGFTGELFF	TGTGCCACCAGTGATGCCACGGGACAGGGGTTCACCGGGGAGCTGTTTTTT
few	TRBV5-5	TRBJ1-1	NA	CASSLILVMDRGNTEAFF	TGTGCCAGCAGCTTGATTTTAGTTATGGACAGAGGGAACACTGAAGCTTTCTTT
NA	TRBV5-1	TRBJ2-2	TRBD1	CASSSTTLGTGANTGELFF	TGCGCCAGCAGCTCAACCACTCTCGGGACAGGGGCGAACACCGGGGAGCTGTTTTTT
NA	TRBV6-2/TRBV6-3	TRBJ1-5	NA	CASSFHKTTRSAQPQHF	TGTGCCAGCAGCTTCCACAAAACAACACGTAGTGCTCAGCCCCAGCATTTT
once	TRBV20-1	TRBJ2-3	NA	CSAPLRTSTDTQYF	TGCAGTGCCCCCCTTAGGACTAGCACAGATACGCAGTATTTT
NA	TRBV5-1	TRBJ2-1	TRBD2	CASSLGWTREYNEQFF	TGCGCCAGCAGCTTGGGGTGGACTAGAGAATACAATGAGCAGTTCTTC
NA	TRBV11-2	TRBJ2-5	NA	CASSPPFRGETQYF	TGTGCCAGCAGCCCCCCGTTCCGAGGAGAGACCCAGTACTTC
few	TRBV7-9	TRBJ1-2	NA	CASSLARGGWGYTF	TGTGCCAGCAGCTTAGCTCGGGGAGGATGGGGCTACACCTTC
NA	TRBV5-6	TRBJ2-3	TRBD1	CASSSDRGFTDTQYF	TGTGCCAGCAGTTCAGACAGGGGGTTCACAGATACGCAGTATTTT
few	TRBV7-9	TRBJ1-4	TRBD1	CASSLQGRDEKLFF	TGTGCCAGCAGTCTACAGGGGCGGGATGAAAAACTGTTTTTT
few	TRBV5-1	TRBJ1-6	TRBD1	CASSLTGQENSPLHF	TGCGCCAGCAGCTTGACTGGACAGGAGAATTCACCCCTCCACTTT
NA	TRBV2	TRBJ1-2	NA	CASSEVVIKGYTF	TGTGCCAGCAGTGAAGTAGTCATCAAGGGCTACACCTTC
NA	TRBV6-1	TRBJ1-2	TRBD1	CASGTAYGYTF	TGTGCCAGTGGGACAGCCTATGGCTACACCTTC